This T cell receptor (beta chain) was sequenced for a study of shared clonotypes between healthy human individuals. The assay ran at deep level. Sequencing used immunoSEQ multiplex PCR; TCRdb keeps in-frame clones, though not all of them. This sample has about 2.1 million clones, with about 94% found just once. As for this clone: What it recognizes is unknown.

CD8 cells classed as naive were CD45RO-negative and positively selected for CCR7, excluding terminally differentiated effector memory CD45RA+ cells. Trimming cost V 5 bases and J 4 bases; bases outside gene matches: 10. This CDR3 is built from 16 residues. CDR1 is MDHEN and CDR2 is SYDVKM in the germline V gene. Study-wide points: The researchers took only blood, and tissue repertoires probably look different. What naive subsets generally showed was a larger estimated richness than memory subsets showed.

The V and J genes are TRBV28 and TRBJ2-3; TRBD2 matches at 9 bases. This TCR was sampled from a man aged 18 to 29 in good health. Some clones in this sample may be carry-over from other donors' samples. Source material: naive CD8+ T cells from PBMCs. CDR3 in DNA: TGTGCCAGCAGTCTCCCCCGGATAGCGGGAGCAGATACGCAGTATTTT. Translated, it gives CASSLPRIAGADTQYF.